This TCR beta chain derives from a study of shared clonotypes between healthy human individuals (dated by TCRdb to about 2020). About the full investigation: The cohort included three men and a couple of women between 18 and 49 years of age. For each donor, three plates each were used for CD4 naive and CD4 memory, two plates were used for CD8 naive, and one plate was used for CD8 memory. The study deeply sequenced blood TCR repertoires of about 5 healthy adults to estimate repertoire size and the extent of clonotype sharing between individuals. Different laboratories and diverse techniques were used to prepare libraries and sequence TCR repertoires, to increase sequencing depth and limit assay-specific biases. Each donor's leukapheresis produced roughly between about 0.9 and 9.5 billion PBMCs. Study-wide conclusions, independent of this receptor: Pairwise subsampling led to the expectation that sequencing depth would affect the degree of clonotype sharing among donors. Sampling was limited to blood, and TCR repertoires in tissue likely differ from TCR repertoires in blood. Incomplete sequencing was indicated by rarefaction of sorted-subset datasets, despite the large sequencing depth. Compared with non-shared clonotypes, the clonotypes found in all four sorted-subset donors had higher generation probabilities. Around 5.4% of naive CD4, 3.5% of naive CD8, 2.3% of memory CD4, and approximately 0.39% of memory CD8 clonotypes were shared across several donors. Naive subsets generally had larger estimated clonotype richness than memory subsets did. Because the study included a small number of donors, the genetic and exposure-history diversity represented was limited.

With respect to this clone: Its cognate antigen has yet to be identified. Base qualities are not at hand, and no much larger clone is one base apart.

TCR CDR3 regions were amplified from genomic DNA by multiplex PCR using the deep immunoSEQ assay. Extracted genomic DNA from each cell subset was spread evenly across all wells of several immunoSEQ 96-well plates, with each plate serving as a replicate. Each replicate PCR for sorted subsets received around 200 ng genomic DNA, equal to 28,000 or so T cell genomes. Purified libraries were measured with a Qubit 3.0 fluorometer, size-checked on a Bioanalyzer 2100, and measured again with the KAPA Library Quantification kit. Every immunoSEQ 96-well plate was sequenced on a dedicated single-read 150-cycle Illumina NextSeq 550 flow cell. In the original analysis: Because the immunoSEQ output held only junctional sequences and lacked quality scores, the filtering could not match the filtering applied to full-length reads. To assign V/J genes and CDR3, sequences were annotated against IMGT germline references using PyIR, a Python wrapper for IgBLAST v1.9. Reads were filtered out if the reads had weak V/J assignments (E-value above 1e-6), no CDR3, stop codons, out-of-frame junctions, or ambiguous translated residues. V3J clonotypes were defined by identical inferred V gene, J gene, and CDR3 amino acid sequence. To compute the percentage overlap between repertoires, the number of shared unique clonotypes was divided by the size of the smaller repertoire. Three approaches were used to assess repertoire richness: RTK rarefaction, the Chao1 estimator, and Recon v2.1 estimates of unobserved clonotypes. Generation probabilities were computed with OLGA for all TCRbeta clonotypes obtained by the gDNA method from a few donors. Here the immuneACCESS table is served through TCRdb, limited to in-frame sequences with V and J called. Missing clones are a known gap in these copies; in checked studies unresolved V genes cover under half, and the rest lacks a known reason. V, J and clone size are those of that table, while D and trimming were read from the DNA. For this sample the table gives over a million clones, of which 95% to 99% were detected only once. Approximately 0.45% of the sample lies in the top ten.

Healthy HIV-negative adults with no recently reported acute infections or vaccinations were included as donors. Every donor was a Caucasian adult residing in Nashville, Tennessee, USA. CD4+ T cells were enriched by magnetic negative selection; naive cells were then positively selected on CD45RA, and the negative fraction formed the memory subset. After blood collection by leukapheresis, PBMCs were isolated using Ficoll-Histopaque density gradient centrifugation and then cryopreserved in the vapor phase of liquid nitrogen. Analytical flow cytometry was used to check the purity and quantity of each magnetically sorted T cell population. Genomic DNA was isolated from each sorted fraction and quantified by UV absorbance on a Nanodrop 2000c. Trimming takes 9 bases from V and 1 base from J, and the germline ends sit 15 bases apart. The germline V gene sets CDR1 to MNHNS and CDR2 to SASEGT. From the cysteine through the phenylalanine, the CDR3 covers 14 amino acids. The only DNA kept is the CDR3, 42 bases in frame from the first base.

The source material was naive CD4+ T cells sorted from blood. The cell subset or site label corresponds to: CD45RA+ positively selected. The rearrangement joined TRBV6-1 to TRBJ1-1; TRBD1 is a weak D gene call, 6 bases matching. The origin of this receptor is a man between 25 and 39 years old in good health. The base sequence is TGTGCCAGTAACAGGGTTATCGGGAACACTGAAGCTTTCTTT. This translates into CASNRVIGNTEAFF.